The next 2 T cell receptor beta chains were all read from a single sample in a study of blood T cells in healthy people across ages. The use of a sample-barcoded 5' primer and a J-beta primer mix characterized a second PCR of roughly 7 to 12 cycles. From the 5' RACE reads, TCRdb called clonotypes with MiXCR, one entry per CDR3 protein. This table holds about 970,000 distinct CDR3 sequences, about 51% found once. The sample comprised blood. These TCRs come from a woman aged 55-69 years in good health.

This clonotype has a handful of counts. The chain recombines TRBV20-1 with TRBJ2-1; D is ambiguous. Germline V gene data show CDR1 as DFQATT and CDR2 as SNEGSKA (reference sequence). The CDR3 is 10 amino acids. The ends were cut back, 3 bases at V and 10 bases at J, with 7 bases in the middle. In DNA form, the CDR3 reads TGCAGTGCTAGCCTAGTCGAGCAGTTCTTC. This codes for CSASLVEQFF.

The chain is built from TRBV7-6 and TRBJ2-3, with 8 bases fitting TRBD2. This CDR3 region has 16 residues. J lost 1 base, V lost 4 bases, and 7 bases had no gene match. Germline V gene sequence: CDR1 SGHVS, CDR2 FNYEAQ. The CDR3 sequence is CASSSRKTSGTDTQYF. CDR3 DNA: TGTGCCAGCAGCTCTCGCAAGACTAGCGGCACAGATACGCAGTATTTT.